This T cell receptor beta chain was recovered during a study of blood T cell repertoires in COVID-19. As for the study in general: T cells, B-cell-depleted T cells, or PBMCs supplied cDNA or gDNA.

Assay used: immunoSEQ multiplex PCR; TCRdb lists only in-frame clones, some missing. The sample consists of about 76,000 clones, 60% to 80% of them appearing once. Germline V CDR1 and CDR2: LNHNV, YYDKDF (reference sequence). This CDR3 contains 15 residues. The ends were cut back, 2 bases at V and 2 bases at J, with 10 bases in the middle. Sequencing input: peripheral blood. The chain links TRBV15 to TRBJ1-5; weak D call: TRBD1 (5 bases). The sequence was obtained from a human donor in a cohort sampled during active COVID-19. CDR3 nucleotides: TGTGCCACCAGCAGACAGGGTTGGGGCAATCAGCCCCAGCATTTT. It translates to CATSRQGWGNQPQHF.